This T cell receptor beta chain was identified in a study of T cell repertoires in cytomegalovirus infection. The CDR3 contains 14 residues. Germline assignment: CDR1 SGHTA and CDR2 FQGNSA. V was trimmed by 4 bases and J by 3 bases, leaving 13 bases between them. TCRdb re-called the reads through MiXCR, storing one row per CDR3 protein. Counted here are some 600,000 distinct CDR3 sequences, 20% to 25% occurring once; the ten biggest clones make up roughly 8%. The sequenced sample consisted of CD8+ T cells from PBMCs. This chain connects TRBV7-2 to TRBJ2-7, with D perhaps TRBD1 or TRBD2 (5 bases each). The sequence was obtained from a human donor in good health (CMV status not recorded). Some clones in this sample may be carry-over from other donors' samples. CDR3: CASSSDPGHYEQYF. As DNA, the CDR3 is TGTGCCAGCAGCTCCGATCCGGGGCACTACGAGCAGTACTTC.